These T cell receptor beta chains were read from a single sample in a study of blood T cell repertoires in COVID-19. Using immunoSEQ multiplex PCR, the repertoire was profiled, and TCRdb retains in-frame clones only, with some absent. Here the sample spans roughly 250,000 clones, around nine tenths being singletons. Material: PBMCs or T cells enriched from blood (not recorded which). The receptors stem from a woman between 18 and 30 years old who had recovered from COVID-19. Both conserved end residues are part of each CDR3. D genes are given only for firm matches. Clone size is shown for a subset of rows, as once, few, many or a class of expanded clone.

clone size	V gene	CDR3 length	D gene	J gene	CDR3 DNA	CDR3 protein
NA	TRBV6-5	14	NA	TRBJ2-3	TGTGCCAGCAGAAGACAGTCATTCACAGATACGCAGTATTTT	CASRRQSFTDTQYF
NA	TRBV18	15	TRBD2	TRBJ2-1	TGTGCCAGCTCACCAGGGACTAGCGTCGACAATGAGCAGTTCTTC	CASSPGTSVDNEQFF
NA	TRBV6-6	14	TRBD1	TRBJ1-2	TGTGCCAGCAGTTGGGGGACAGGGGAATATGGCTACACCTTC	CASSWGTGEYGYTF
NA	TRBV7-2	14	NA	TRBJ1-1	TGTGCCAGCAGCCTCCAGGGAGGGAACACTGAAGCTTTCTTT	CASSLQGGNTEAFF
few	TRBV5-6	16	NA	TRBJ2-1	TGTGCCAGCAGCTTGGACCGGGGTATCCTCTACAATGAGCAGTTCTTC	CASSLDRGILYNEQFF
NA	TRBV7-2	12	NA	TRBJ2-2	TGTGCCAGCGCTAGTCCCCCCGGGGAGCTGTTTTTT	CASASPPGELFF
NA	TRBV7-9	15	NA	TRBJ2-7	TGTGCCAGCAGCCCACAGACCCTCAAGGCCTACGAGCAGTACTTC	CASSPQTLKAYEQYF
NA	TRBV15	15	TRBD1	TRBJ2-7	TGTGCCACCAGCAGAGATTTGACAGGGACCTACGAGCAGTACTTC	CATSRDLTGTYEQYF
NA	TRBV4-1	14	TRBD1	TRBJ2-7	TGCGCCAGCAGCTCAAGACAGGGTTCGCGAGAGCAGTACTTC	CASSSRQGSREQYF
NA	TRBV5-6	13	NA	TRBJ1-2	TGTGCCAGCAGTACCACCACCGGGAGAGGCTACACCTTC	CASSTTTGRGYTF
NA	TRBV7-2	14	TRBD1	TRBJ1-1	TGTGCCAGCATCTTCGACAGGGGGCGGACTGAAGCTTTCTTT	CASIFDRGRTEAFF
NA	TRBV2	13	NA	TRBJ2-1	TGTGCCAGCAGTGGGGTTGGAGGGAGTGAGCAGTTCTTC	CASSGVGGSEQFF
NA	TRBV11-3	13	NA	TRBJ1-2	TGTGCCAGCAGACGGACTACGGCAGACGGCTACACCTTC	CASRRTTADGYTF
NA	TRBV5-5	17	NA	TRBJ1-5	TGTGCCAGCAGCTTGGAACAGAGCTCTCTCATCAGGTGGCCCCAGCATTTT	CASSLEQSSLIRWPQHF
once	TRBV27	16	NA	TRBJ1-2	TGTGCCAGCAGTTTATTAGTGGCAGGGGTTAGCTATGGCTACACCTTC	CASSLLVAGVSYGYTF
NA	TRBV13	15	TRBD1	TRBJ1-2	TGTGCCAGCAGCCTGACAGGGGAATCTAACTATGGCTACACCTTC	CASSLTGESNYGYTF
NA	TRBV25-1	13	NA	TRBJ2-1	TGTGCCAGCAGTGATGCTAACAGCAATGAGCAGTTCTTC	CASSDANSNEQFF
NA	TRBV7-3	17	NA	TRBJ1-3	TGTGCCAGCAGCTTAGGGCCAGGGGAGAGCTCTGGAAACACCATATATTTT	CASSLGPGESSGNTIYF
NA	TRBV29-1	14	NA	TRBJ1-1	TGCAGCGTTGAGGAGGGTGGAATGAACACTGAAGCTTTCTTT	CSVEEGGMNTEAFF
NA	TRBV2	13	TRBD2	TRBJ2-3	TGTGCCAGCGAGGGACTAGCGGGAGAGACGCAGTATTTT	CASEGLAGETQYF
NA	TRBV7-9	15	TRBD2	TRBJ2-5	TGTGCCAGCAGGGCTATACTCGGGGGGCAAGAGACCCAGTACTTC	CASRAILGGQETQYF
NA	TRBV7-9	16	NA	TRBJ1-2	TGTGCCAGCAGCCCTAGGTGGAGGCCAACTAACTATGGCTACACCTTC	CASSPRWRPTNYGYTF
NA	TRBV27	13	NA	TRBJ1-5	TGTGCCAGCAGTCCCTATAGCAATCAGCCCCAGCATTTT	CASSPYSNQPQHF
once	TRBV28	15	NA	TRBJ1-2	TGTGCCAGCAAGACGCGGACGGGACACCTTTATGGCTACACCTTC	CASKTRTGHLYGYTF
NA	TRBV3-1/TRBV3-2	14	NA	TRBJ2-7	TGTGCCAGCAGCCAAGCCGGGGGGCAGTACGAGCAGTACTTC	CASSQAGGQYEQYF
few	TRBV2	13	TRBD1	TRBJ2-4	TGTGCCACCCACGGCGAGGGGGCAGGCATTCAGTACTTC	CATHGEGAGIQYF
NA	TRBV10-3	14	NA	TRBJ1-5	TGTGCCATCAGGTCAGGGTCAGACAATCAGCCCCAGCATTTT	CAIRSGSDNQPQHF
once	TRBV3-1/TRBV3-2	17	TRBD2	TRBJ2-7	TGTGCCAGCAGCCAAGGCCTCCCTAGCGGGACATTTTACGAGCAGTACTTC	CASSQGLPSGTFYEQYF